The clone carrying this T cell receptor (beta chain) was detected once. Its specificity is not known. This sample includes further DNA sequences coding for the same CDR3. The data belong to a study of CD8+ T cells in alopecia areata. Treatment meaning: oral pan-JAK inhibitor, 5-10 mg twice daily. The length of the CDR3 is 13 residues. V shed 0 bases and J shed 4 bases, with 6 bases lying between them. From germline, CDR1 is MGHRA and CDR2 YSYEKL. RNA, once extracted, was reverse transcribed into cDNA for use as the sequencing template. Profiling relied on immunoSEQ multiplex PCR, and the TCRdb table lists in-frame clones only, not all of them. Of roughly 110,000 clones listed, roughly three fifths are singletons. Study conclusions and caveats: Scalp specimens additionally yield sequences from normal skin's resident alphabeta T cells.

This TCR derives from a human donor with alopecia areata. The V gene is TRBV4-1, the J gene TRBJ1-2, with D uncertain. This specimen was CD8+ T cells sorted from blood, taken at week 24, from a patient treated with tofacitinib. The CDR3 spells CASSQESSYGYTF. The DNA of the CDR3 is TGCGCCAGCAGCCAAGAGTCCAGCTATGGCTACACCTTC.